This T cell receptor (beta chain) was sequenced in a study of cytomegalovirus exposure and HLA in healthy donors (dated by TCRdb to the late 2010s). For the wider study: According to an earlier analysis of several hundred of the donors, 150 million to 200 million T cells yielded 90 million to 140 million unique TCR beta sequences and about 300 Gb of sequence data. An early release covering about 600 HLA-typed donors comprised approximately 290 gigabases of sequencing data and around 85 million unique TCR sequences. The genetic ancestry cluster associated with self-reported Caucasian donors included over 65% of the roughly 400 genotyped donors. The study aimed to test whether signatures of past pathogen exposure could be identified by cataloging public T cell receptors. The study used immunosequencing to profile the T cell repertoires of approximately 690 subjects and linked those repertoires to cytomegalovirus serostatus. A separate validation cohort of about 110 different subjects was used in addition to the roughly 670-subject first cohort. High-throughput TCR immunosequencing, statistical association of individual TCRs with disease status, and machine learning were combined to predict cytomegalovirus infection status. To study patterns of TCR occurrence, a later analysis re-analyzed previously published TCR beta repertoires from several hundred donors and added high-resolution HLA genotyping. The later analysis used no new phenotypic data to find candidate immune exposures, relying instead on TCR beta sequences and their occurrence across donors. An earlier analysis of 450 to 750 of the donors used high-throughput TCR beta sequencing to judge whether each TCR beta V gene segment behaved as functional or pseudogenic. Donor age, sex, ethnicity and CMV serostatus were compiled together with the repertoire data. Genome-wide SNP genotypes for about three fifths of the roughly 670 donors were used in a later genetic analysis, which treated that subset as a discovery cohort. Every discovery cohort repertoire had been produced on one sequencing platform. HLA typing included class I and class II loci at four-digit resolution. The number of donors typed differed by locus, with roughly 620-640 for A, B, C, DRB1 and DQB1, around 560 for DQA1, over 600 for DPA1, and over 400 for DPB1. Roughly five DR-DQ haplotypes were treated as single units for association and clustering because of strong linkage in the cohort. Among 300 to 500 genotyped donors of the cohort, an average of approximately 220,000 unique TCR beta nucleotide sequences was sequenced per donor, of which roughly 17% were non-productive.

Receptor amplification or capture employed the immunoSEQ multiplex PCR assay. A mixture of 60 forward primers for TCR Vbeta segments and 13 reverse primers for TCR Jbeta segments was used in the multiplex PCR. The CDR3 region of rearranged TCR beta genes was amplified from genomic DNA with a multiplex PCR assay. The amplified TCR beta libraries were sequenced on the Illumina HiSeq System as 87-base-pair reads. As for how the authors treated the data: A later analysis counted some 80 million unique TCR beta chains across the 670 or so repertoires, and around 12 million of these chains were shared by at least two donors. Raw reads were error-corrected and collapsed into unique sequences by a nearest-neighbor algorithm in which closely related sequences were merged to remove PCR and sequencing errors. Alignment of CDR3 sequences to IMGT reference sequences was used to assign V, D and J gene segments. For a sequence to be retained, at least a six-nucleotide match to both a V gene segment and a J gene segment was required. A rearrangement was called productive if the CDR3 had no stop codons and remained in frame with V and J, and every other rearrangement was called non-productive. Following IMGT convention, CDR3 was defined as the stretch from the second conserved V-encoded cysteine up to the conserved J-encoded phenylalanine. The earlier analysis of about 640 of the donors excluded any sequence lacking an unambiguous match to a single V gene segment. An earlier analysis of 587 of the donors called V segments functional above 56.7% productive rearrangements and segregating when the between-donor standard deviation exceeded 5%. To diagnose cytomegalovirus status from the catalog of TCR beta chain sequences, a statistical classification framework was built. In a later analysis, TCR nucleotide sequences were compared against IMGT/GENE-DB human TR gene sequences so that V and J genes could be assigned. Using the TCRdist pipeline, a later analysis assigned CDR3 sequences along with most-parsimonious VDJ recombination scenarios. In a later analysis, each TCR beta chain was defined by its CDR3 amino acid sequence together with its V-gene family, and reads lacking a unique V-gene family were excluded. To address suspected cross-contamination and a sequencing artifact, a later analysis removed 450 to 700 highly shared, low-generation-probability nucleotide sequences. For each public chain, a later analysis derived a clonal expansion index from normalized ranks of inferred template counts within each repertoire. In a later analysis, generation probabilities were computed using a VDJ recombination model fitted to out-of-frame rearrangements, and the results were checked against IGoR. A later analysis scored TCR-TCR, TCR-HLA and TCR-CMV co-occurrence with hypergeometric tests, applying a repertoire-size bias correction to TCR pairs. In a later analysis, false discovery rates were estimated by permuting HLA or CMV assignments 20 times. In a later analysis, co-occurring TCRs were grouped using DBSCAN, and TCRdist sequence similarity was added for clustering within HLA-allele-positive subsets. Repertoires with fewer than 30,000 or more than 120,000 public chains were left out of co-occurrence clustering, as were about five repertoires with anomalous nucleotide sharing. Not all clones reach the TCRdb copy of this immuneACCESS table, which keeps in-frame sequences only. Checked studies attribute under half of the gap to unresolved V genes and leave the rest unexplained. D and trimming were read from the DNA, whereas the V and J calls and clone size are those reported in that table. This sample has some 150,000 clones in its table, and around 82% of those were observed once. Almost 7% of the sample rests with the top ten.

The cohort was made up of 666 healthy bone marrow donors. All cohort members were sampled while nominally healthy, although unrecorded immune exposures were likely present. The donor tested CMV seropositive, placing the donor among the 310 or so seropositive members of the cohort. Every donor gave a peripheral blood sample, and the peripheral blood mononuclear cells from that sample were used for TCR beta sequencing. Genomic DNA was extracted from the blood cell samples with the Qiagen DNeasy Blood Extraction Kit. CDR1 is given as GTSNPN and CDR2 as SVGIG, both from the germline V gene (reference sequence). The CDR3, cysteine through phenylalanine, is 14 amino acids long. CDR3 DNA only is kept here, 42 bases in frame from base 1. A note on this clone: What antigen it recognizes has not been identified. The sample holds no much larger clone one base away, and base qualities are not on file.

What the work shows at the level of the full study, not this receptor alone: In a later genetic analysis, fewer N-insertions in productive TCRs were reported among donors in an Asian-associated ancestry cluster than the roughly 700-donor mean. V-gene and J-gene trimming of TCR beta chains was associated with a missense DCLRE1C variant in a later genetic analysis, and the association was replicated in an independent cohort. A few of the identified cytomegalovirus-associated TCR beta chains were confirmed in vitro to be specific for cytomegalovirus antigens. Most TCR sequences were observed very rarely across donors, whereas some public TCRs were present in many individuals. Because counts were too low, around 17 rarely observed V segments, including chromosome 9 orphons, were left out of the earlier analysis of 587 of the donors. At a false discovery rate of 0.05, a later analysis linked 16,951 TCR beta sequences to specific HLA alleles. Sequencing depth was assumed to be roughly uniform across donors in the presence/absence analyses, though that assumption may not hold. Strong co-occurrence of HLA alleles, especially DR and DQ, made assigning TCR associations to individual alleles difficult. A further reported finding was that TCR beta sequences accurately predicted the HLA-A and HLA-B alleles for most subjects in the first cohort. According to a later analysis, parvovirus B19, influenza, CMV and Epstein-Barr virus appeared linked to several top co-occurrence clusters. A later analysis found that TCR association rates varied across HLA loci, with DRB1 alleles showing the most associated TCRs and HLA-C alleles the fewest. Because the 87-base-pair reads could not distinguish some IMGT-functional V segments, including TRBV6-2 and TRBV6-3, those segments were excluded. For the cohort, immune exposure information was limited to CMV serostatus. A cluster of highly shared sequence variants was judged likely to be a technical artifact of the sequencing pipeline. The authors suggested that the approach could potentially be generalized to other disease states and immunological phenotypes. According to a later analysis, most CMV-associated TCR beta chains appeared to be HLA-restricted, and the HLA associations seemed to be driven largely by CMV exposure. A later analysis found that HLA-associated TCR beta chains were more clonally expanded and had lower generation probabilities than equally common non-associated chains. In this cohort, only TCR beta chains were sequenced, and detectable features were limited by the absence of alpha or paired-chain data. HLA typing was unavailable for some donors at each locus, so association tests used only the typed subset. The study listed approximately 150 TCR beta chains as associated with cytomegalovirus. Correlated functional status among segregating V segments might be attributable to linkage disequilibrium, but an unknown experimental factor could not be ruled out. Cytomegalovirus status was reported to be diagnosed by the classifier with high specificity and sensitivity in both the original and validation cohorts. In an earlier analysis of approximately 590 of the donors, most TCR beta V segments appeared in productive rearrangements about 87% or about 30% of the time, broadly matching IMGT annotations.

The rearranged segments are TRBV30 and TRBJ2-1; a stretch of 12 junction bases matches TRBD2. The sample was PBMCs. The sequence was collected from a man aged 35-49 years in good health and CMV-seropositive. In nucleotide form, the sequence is TGTGCTTTCGTGACTAGCGGGAGCCAAAATGAGCAGTTCTTC. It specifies CAFVTSGSQNEQFF.